This T cell receptor beta chain was identified in a study of human T cells and chemical hapten exposure. About the research overall: The sensitizer, 2% DPC, was used on 2 cm by 2 cm of upper inner arm skin. Alopecia areata, totalis or universalis affected patients, mainly female.

This clonotype was seen ten or more times. As for time point: pre-sensitization, week 0. Stated treatment: therapeutic diphenylcyclopropenone sensitization with weekly scalp DPC. Each donor was an alopecia patient between 18 and 70 years of age who qualified for DPC. TCRdb independently ran MiXCR on the RACE reads; one entry per CDR3 protein. The data hold under 90,000 distinct CDR3 sequences, with roughly a tenth observed a single time. The CDR3 sequence is 15 residues long. CDR1 and CDR2 from the germline V gene are DFQATT and SNEGSKA (reference sequence). V lost 1 base and J lost 8, with 20 bases in between.

Sequences were derived from whole blood, sampled in connection with sensitization to the hapten diphenylcyclopropenone (DPC). The chain employs TRBV20-1 and TRBJ1-2; D is perhaps TRBD1 (6 bases). The source of this sequence is a woman aged 35 to 49 with alopecia areata. Some clones in this sample may be carry-over from other donors' samples. CDR3: CSARAPTGYLEGYTF. In nucleotides, the CDR3 is TGCAGTGCTAGAGCACCTACAGGGTATTTAGAAGGCTACACCTTC.